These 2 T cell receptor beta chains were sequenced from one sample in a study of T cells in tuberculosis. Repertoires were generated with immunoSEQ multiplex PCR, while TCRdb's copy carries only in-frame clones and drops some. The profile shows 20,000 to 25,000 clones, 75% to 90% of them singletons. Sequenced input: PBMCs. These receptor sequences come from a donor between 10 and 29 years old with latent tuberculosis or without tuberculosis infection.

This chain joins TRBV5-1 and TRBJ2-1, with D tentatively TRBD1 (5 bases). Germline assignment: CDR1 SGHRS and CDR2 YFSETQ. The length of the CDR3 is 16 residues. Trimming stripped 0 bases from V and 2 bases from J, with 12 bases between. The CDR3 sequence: CASSLAATATYNEQFF. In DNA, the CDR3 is TGCGCCAGCAGCTTGGCCGCGACAGCCACCTACAATGAGCAGTTCTTC.

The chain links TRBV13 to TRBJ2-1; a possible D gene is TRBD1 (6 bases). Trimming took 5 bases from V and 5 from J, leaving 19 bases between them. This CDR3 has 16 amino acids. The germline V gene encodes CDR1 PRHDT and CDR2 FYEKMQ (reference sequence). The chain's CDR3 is CASSGRTESKNNEQFF. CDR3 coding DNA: TGTGCCAGCAGCGGACGGACAGAATCGAAAAACAATGAGCAGTTCTTC.